These T cell receptor beta chains were read from a single sample in a study of blood T cell repertoires in COVID-19. The table came from immunoSEQ multiplex PCR; TCRdb's copy has only in-frame clones and leaves some out. The table records 390,000 or so clones, around nine tenths of them present only once. Input material: PBMCs or T cells enriched from blood (not recorded which). The receptors derive from a woman between 45 and 60 years old who had recovered from COVID-19. Each CDR3 is given with its conserved first and last residue. D genes are given only for firm matches. Size is stated for part of the rows, as once, few or many counts, or as a class when the clone is expanded.

D gene	V gene	clone size	J gene	CDR3 protein	CDR3 DNA
TRBD1	TRBV5-1	few	TRBJ1-1	CASSLGAGGNTEAFF	TGCGCCAGCAGCTTGGGGGCAGGGGGGAACACTGAAGCTTTCTTT
NA	TRBV3-1/TRBV3-2	NA	TRBJ1-1	CASSPLTGGSNTEAFF	TGTGCCAGCAGCCCCCTGACGGGAGGGAGTAACACTGAAGCTTTCTTT
NA	TRBV4-2	NA	TRBJ1-1	CASAKTVNTEAFF	TGTGCCAGTGCCAAGACAGTGAACACTGAAGCTTTCTTT
TRBD2	TRBV6-5	NA	TRBJ2-1	CASRRLAGALDEQFF	TGTGCCAGCAGGAGACTAGCGGGAGCCCTCGATGAGCAGTTCTTC
TRBD2	TRBV4-1	NA	TRBJ2-2	CASSQGAGEVYTGELFF	TGCGCCAGCAGCCAAGGGGCGGGAGAAGTGTACACCGGGGAGCTGTTTTTT
TRBD1	TRBV7-9	NA	TRBJ2-1	CASSPNPGQGSYNEQFF	TGTGCCAGCAGCCCTAACCCGGGACAGGGTAGCTACAATGAGCAGTTCTTC
NA	TRBV4-1	NA	TRBJ2-5	CASSQESRVQETQYF	TGCGCCAGCAGCCAAGAGTCGAGGGTCCAAGAGACCCAGTACTTC
NA	TRBV11-3	NA	TRBJ1-1	CASSTYGEPEAFF	TGTGCCAGCAGCACCTACGGAGAACCTGAAGCTTTCTTT
NA	TRBV5-6	NA	TRBJ2-7	CASSLTDYEQYF	TGTGCCAGCAGTTTGACAGACTACGAGCAGTACTTC
TRBD1	TRBV7-2	once	TRBJ2-7	CASSRGGQGVVEQYF	TGTGCCAGCAGCAGAGGGGGACAGGGGGTTGTCGAGCAGTACTTC
NA	TRBV7-9	NA	TRBJ1-2	CASSLAYGFNYGYTF	TGTGCCAGCAGCTTAGCGTACGGTTTTAACTATGGCTACACCTTC
NA	TRBV4-2	NA	TRBJ1-6	CASSQDGGGPSPLHF	TGTGCCAGCAGCCAAGATGGGGGGGGGCCTTCACCCCTCCACTTT
NA	TRBV3-1/TRBV3-2	few	TRBJ1-2	CASSQDPRDTNYGYTF	TGTGCCAGCAGCCAAGATCCCAGGGATACTAACTATGGCTACACCTTC
NA	TRBV30	NA	TRBJ1-4	CAWSVVTRGSPGEKLFF	TGTGCCTGGAGTGTAGTTACCCGAGGCAGCCCGGGGGAAAAACTGTTTTTT
TRBD1	TRBV7-8	few	TRBJ1-2	CASSQGVGGGYTF	TGTGCCAGCAGTCAGGGGGTAGGGGGAGGCTACACCTTC
TRBD2	TRBV10-3	NA	TRBJ2-3	CATVRAGGTDTQYF	TGTGCCACCGTTAGGGCGGGGGGCACAGATACGCAGTATTTT
TRBD2	TRBV13	NA	TRBJ2-3	CASSFNPSGTRTDTQYF	TGTGCCAGCAGCTTTAATCCTAGCGGGACCCGCACAGATACGCAGTATTTT
NA	TRBV7-9	NA	TRBJ2-7	CASSLGGGLSYEQYF	TGTGCCAGCAGCTTAGGTGGGGGACTCTCCTACGAGCAGTACTTC
NA	TRBV6-5	NA	TRBJ1-1	CASSLTENTEAFF	TGTGCCAGCAGCCTGACTGAAAACACTGAAGCTTTCTTT
TRBD1	TRBV28	NA	TRBJ1-2	CASSSSGQGAEGYTF	TGTGCCAGCAGCTCCTCTGGACAGGGGGCGGAGGGCTACACCTTC
NA	TRBV27	NA	TRBJ2-7	CASSLSLVSGRYEQYF	TGTGCCAGCAGTTTATCTTTGGTATCTGGGCGCTACGAGCAGTACTTC
NA	TRBV7-8	NA	TRBJ2-7	CASSLAAGTYEQYF	TGTGCCAGCAGCTTAGCGGCAGGGACCTACGAGCAGTACTTC
NA	TRBV3-1/TRBV3-2	once	TRBJ2-5	CASSRTQETQYF	TGTGCCAGCAGCCGGACTCAAGAGACCCAGTACTTC
NA	TRBV2	NA	TRBJ1-5	CASSESGVVNQPQHF	TGTGCCAGCAGTGAATCGGGGGTTGTCAATCAGCCCCAGCATTTT
TRBD1	TRBV3-1/TRBV3-2	NA	TRBJ1-2	CASSRGQSYGYTF	TGTGCCAGCAGCCGGGGACAGAGCTATGGCTACACCTTC
TRBD1	TRBV2	NA	TRBJ1-5	CASSEGRWAGGQPQHF	TGTGCCAGCAGTGAAGGTCGGTGGGCAGGGGGTCAGCCCCAGCATTTT
NA	TRBV27	NA	TRBJ2-1	CASSLLAASSYNEQFF	TGTGCCAGCAGTTTACTTGCGGCGAGCTCCTACAATGAGCAGTTCTTC
NA	TRBV19	NA	TRBJ2-3	CASEGGFADTQYF	TGTGCCAGTGAAGGGGGTTTCGCAGATACGCAGTATTTT
NA	TRBV3-1/TRBV3-2	NA	TRBJ1-1	CASSQDPTGTEAFF	TGTGCCAGCAGCCAAGACCCCACAGGCACTGAAGCTTTCTTT
TRBD1	TRBV7-6	NA	TRBJ2-1	CASSPGQGPYNEQFF	TGTGCCAGCAGCCCGGGACAGGGTCCTTACAATGAGCAGTTCTTC
TRBD1	TRBV5-1	NA	TRBJ1-1	CASSLDRGRTEAFF	TGCGCCAGCAGCTTGGACAGGGGACGGACTGAAGCTTTCTTT
NA	TRBV7-2	few	TRBJ2-5	CASSPPGLKTQYF	TGTGCCAGCAGCCCCCCGGGGTTAAAGACCCAGTACTTC
TRBD1	TRBV2	NA	TRBJ2-7	CASSGGLGYYEQYF	TGTGCCAGTTCAGGGGGCCTTGGGTACTACGAGCAGTACTTC
NA	TRBV21-1	NA	TRBJ2-4	CASSKGHQWDIQYF	TGTGCCAGCAGCAAGGGACACCAATGGGACATTCAGTACTTC
NA	TRBV2	once	TRBJ1-1	CASSEVGGGTEAFF	TGTGCCAGCAGTGAAGTTGGCGGAGGCACTGAAGCTTTCTTT
NA	TRBV7-9	NA	TRBJ2-5	CASSGAGSRETQYF	TGTGCCAGCAGCGGTGCAGGGTCAAGAGAGACCCAGTACTTC
TRBD1	TRBV5-1	NA	TRBJ1-2	CASSPRTGADDGYTF	TGCGCCAGCAGCCCCAGGACAGGAGCGGATGATGGCTACACCTTC
NA	TRBV15	NA	TRBJ2-4	CATSRSQSENIQYF	TGTGCCACCAGCAGGTCTCAATCGGAGAACATTCAGTACTTC
TRBD2	TRBV4-1	NA	TRBJ2-1	CASSQDRAGNLNGGEQFF	TGCGCCAGCAGCCAAGATCGAGCGGGGAACTTAAACGGTGGTGAGCAGTTCTTC
NA	TRBV14	NA	TRBJ1-2	CASSHEGFGGYGYTF	TGTGCCAGCAGCCATGAAGGGTTCGGAGGGTATGGCTACACCTTC
NA	TRBV6-4	NA	TRBJ1-4	CASSDETVSFATNEKLFF	TGTGCCAGCAGTGACGAGACAGTATCATTTGCAACTAATGAAAAACTGTTTTTT
NA	TRBV29-1	NA	TRBJ1-2	CSVFSTEHTF	TGCAGCGTTTTCTCCACTGAACACACCTTC
NA	TRBV6-1	NA	TRBJ1-1	CASSESPNAANTEAFF	TGTGCCAGCAGTGAAAGCCCGAACGCTGCGAACACTGAAGCTTTCTTT
NA	TRBV6-1	NA	TRBJ1-3	CASSEASRGGNTIYF	TGTGCCAGCAGTGAAGCGTCCAGGGGAGGAAACACCATATATTTT
NA	TRBV3-1/TRBV3-2	NA	TRBJ1-1	CASSQGSEAFF	TGTGCCAGCAGCCAAGGCAGTGAAGCTTTCTTT
TRBD2	TRBV28	NA	TRBJ2-3	CASSFGGGSDTQYF	TGTGCCAGCAGTTTTGGCGGGGGGTCAGATACGCAGTATTTT
NA	TRBV5-1	NA	TRBJ1-1	CASSRRDGSMNTEAFF	TGCGCCAGCAGCAGGAGGGACGGTTCGATGAACACTGAAGCTTTCTTT
NA	TRBV19	NA	TRBJ1-1	CASSIYQGTEAFF	TGTGCCAGTAGTATCTACCAGGGAACTGAAGCTTTCTTT